A selection of T cell receptor beta chains follows, all from one sample in a study of CD8 T cells in ankylosing spondylitis. TCRdb independently ran MiXCR on the 5' RACE reads; one entry per CDR3 protein. The table lists approximately 540,000 distinct CDR3 sequences, about 12% of them singletons. Sequencing was carried out using blood, either unsorted or a sorted T cell fraction (not recorded which). These TCRs come from a male donor with ankylosing spondylitis. Each CDR3 is given with its conserved first and last residue. Each record gives: J gene, clone size, V gene, D gene, CDR3 protein, CDR3 DNA. D genes are given only for firm matches. Some rows mark clone size as missing; the rest say once, few, many or name a class of expanded clone.

J: TRBJ2-1
size: few
V: TRBV2
D: TRBD2
CDR3: CASRRAGVYNEQFF
DNA: TGTGCCAGCAGGAGGGCGGGAGTGTACAATGAGCAGTTCTTC

J: TRBJ2-1
size: .
V: TRBV4-2
D: TRBD2
CDR3: CASSQDPLWTSGRRVEQFF
DNA: TGTGCCAGCAGCCAAGATCCCCTTTGGACTAGCGGGAGAAGAGTTGAGCAGTTCTTC

J: TRBJ1-5
size: many
V: TRBV10-2
D: .
CDR3: CASSSMSGAGSNQPQHF
DNA: TGCGCCAGCAGTTCTATGTCGGGGGCGGGTAGCAATCAGCCCCAGCATTTT

J: TRBJ1-2
size: few
V: TRBV24-1
D: TRBD1
CDR3: CATSDFNRGSYGYTF
DNA: TGTGCCACCAGTGATTTTAACAGGGGCAGCTATGGCTACACCTTC

J: TRBJ2-1
size: few
V: TRBV20-1
D: .
CDR3: CSARDLGGTHIYNEQFF
DNA: TGCAGTGCTAGAGACCTAGGTGGGACACATATTTACAATGAGCAGTTCTTC

J: TRBJ2-5
size: many
V: TRBV20-1
D: .
CDR3: CSAIKETQYF
DNA: TGCAGTGCTATAAAAGAGACCCAGTACTTC

J: TRBJ1-1
size: few
V: TRBV29-1
D: .
CDR3: CSVFPRIWAGAEAFF
DNA: TGCAGCGTTTTCCCCAGGATCTGGGCCGGGGCTGAAGCTTTCTTT

J: TRBJ1-2
size: few
V: TRBV6-1
D: .
CDR3: CASSEGGNTNYGYTF
DNA: TGTGCCAGCAGTGAAGGAGGGAACACTAACTATGGCTACACCTTC

J: TRBJ1-1
size: .
V: TRBV7-8
D: .
CDR3: CASSLEGEGEAFF
DNA: TGTGCCAGCAGCTTAGAGGGTGAGGGGGAAGCTTTCTTT

J: TRBJ2-3
size: .
V: TRBV29-1
D: .
CDR3: CSVEGYRRELTDTQYF
DNA: TGCAGCGTTGAAGGGTATCGGCGGGAACTCACAGATACGCAGTATTTT

J: TRBJ2-1
size: many
V: TRBV12-3/TRBV12-4
D: TRBD1
CDR3: CASRARGDRAYNEQFF
DNA: TGTGCCAGCAGGGCCCGCGGGGACAGGGCTTACAATGAGCAGTTCTTC

J: TRBJ2-3
size: few
V: TRBV3-1
D: TRBD1
CDR3: CASSQGQGAADTQYF
DNA: TGTGCCAGCAGCCAAGGACAGGGGGCGGCAGATACGCAGTATTTT

J: TRBJ1-1
size: .
V: TRBV2
D: .
CDR3: CASSKDLSTEAFF
DNA: TGTGCCAGCAGTAAGGACCTTAGCACTGAAGCTTTCTTT

J: TRBJ1-4
size: few
V: TRBV18
D: .
CDR3: CASSRGFGTANEKLFF
DNA: TGTGCCAGCTCGCGGGGTTTTGGGACCGCGAATGAAAAACTGTTTTTT

J: TRBJ2-7
size: .
V: TRBV3-1
D: TRBD2
CDR3: CASSHSSSGSEQYF
DNA: TGTGCCAGCAGCCACTCCTCTAGCGGGAGTGAGCAGTACTTC

J: TRBJ1-1
size: many
V: TRBV5-1
D: .
CDR3: CASSLEGSSNTEAFF
DNA: TGCGCCAGCAGCTTGGAGGGGAGTTCGAACACTGAAGCTTTCTTT

J: TRBJ2-4
size: few
V: TRBV11-3
D: .
CDR3: CASSSGQLNIQYF
DNA: TGTGCCAGCAGCTCTGGACAGCTAAACATTCAGTACTTC

J: TRBJ1-2
size: .
V: TRBV2
D: .
CDR3: CASSANREGYGYTF
DNA: TGTGCCAGCAGTGCGAACAGGGAGGGCTATGGCTACACCTTC

J: TRBJ2-1
size: .
V: TRBV4-1
D: .
CDR3: CASSQVGGTTYNEQFF
DNA: TGCGCCAGCAGCCAAGTCGGCGGAACCACCTACAATGAGCAGTTCTTC

J: TRBJ2-2
size: .
V: TRBV5-1
D: .
CDR3: CASSLDGSGTGELFF
DNA: TGCGCCAGCAGCTTGGATGGGAGTGGGACCGGGGAGCTGTTTTTT

J: TRBJ1-1
size: many
V: TRBV5-5
D: .
CDR3: CASSPRWEMNTEAFF
DNA: TGTGCCAGCAGCCCCCGGTGGGAGATGAACACTGAAGCTTTCTTT

J: TRBJ2-2
size: .
V: TRBV25-1
D: .
CDR3: CATSPMDIVGELFF
DNA: TGTGCCACCTCACCGATGGACATCGTAGGGGAGCTGTTTTTT

J: TRBJ2-1
size: .
V: TRBV20-1
D: .
CDR3: CSARDLDYFHNEQFF
DNA: TGCAGTGCTAGGGACCTGGACTATTTTCACAATGAGCAGTTCTTC